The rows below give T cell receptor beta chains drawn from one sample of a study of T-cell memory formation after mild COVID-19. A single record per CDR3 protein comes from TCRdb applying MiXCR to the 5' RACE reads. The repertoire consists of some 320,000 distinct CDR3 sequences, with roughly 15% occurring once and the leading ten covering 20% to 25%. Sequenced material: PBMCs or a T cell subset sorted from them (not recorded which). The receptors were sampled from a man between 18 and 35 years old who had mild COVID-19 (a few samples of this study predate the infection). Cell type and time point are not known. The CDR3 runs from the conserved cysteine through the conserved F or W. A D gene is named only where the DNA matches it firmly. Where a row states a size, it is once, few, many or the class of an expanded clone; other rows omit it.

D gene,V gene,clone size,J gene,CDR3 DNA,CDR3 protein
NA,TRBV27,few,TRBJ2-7,TGTGCCAGCAGTTTTACGGGACTGGGCCACGAGCAGTACTTC,CASSFTGLGHEQYF
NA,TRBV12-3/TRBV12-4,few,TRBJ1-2,TGTGCCAGCAGCGGGGGGTTCTATGGCTACACCTTC,CASSGGFYGYTF
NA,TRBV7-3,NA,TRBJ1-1,TGTGCCAGCAGCCTCAGTGCGGGCACTGAAGCTTTCTTT,CASSLSAGTEAFF
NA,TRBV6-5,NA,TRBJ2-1,TGTGCCAGCAGCTTAACAAACGGAGCAGGCGGTGGTGAGCAGTTCTTC,CASSLTNGAGGGEQFF
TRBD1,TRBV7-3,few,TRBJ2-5,TGTGCCAGCAGCTTAATGGACAGGTCGCCGAAGTACTTC,CASSLMDRSPKYF
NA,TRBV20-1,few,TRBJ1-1,TGCAGTGCTAGAGATTTCAGGCAGGGATACACTGAAGCTTTCTTT,CSARDFRQGYTEAFF
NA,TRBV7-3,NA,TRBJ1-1,TGTGCCAGCAGCCCGGACAGCATGAACACTGAAGCTTTCTTT,CASSPDSMNTEAFF
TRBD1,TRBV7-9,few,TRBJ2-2,TGTGCCAGCAGCCCCGCGCCCGGGACAGGGGAGTCCGGGGAGCTGTTTTTT,CASSPAPGTGESGELFF
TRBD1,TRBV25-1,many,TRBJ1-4,TGTGCCAGCAGCCCGGGACAGCATAATGAAAAACTGTTTTTT,CASSPGQHNEKLFF
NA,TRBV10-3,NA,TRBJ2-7,TGTGCCATCAGTGAGGCGGAATTATACGAGCAGTACTTC,CAISEAELYEQYF
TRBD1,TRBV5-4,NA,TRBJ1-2,TGTGCCAGCAGCCCTACCCCCGGGACAGGGAACCATGGCTACACCTTC,CASSPTPGTGNHGYTF
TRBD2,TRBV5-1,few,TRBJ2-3,TGCGCCAGCAGCTTGGGACTAGCGGGGGCCTTCTCCACAGATACGCAGTATTTT,CASSLGLAGAFSTDTQYF
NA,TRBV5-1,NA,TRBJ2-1,TGCGCCAGCAGCTTGGAGACATACTACAATGAGCAGTTCTTC,CASSLETYYNEQFF
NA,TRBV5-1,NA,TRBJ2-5,TGCGCCAGCAGCCGAGGGGCCGGAGAGACCCAGTACTTC,CASSRGAGETQYF
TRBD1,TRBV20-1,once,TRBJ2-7,TGCAGTGCTAGCGCGGGACAGGGGGCGGGGGAGCAGTACTTC,CSASAGQGAGEQYF
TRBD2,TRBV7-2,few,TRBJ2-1,TGTGCCAGCAGCCCTCGTGGTAGCGGGGGGGCCCGGAATGAGCAGTTCTTC,CASSPRGSGGARNEQFF
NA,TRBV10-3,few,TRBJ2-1,TGTGCCATCAGGCGGGGTGTTAACTCCTACAATGAGCAGTTCTTC,CAIRRGVNSYNEQFF
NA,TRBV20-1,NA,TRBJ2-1,TGCAGCCGTGGGGGGCGCTTAATCTATGAGCAGTTCTTC,CSRGGRLIYEQFF
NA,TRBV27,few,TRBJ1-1,TGTGCCAGCAGTCCCCAGCGGAGGGGCACTGAAGCTTTCTTT,CASSPQRRGTEAFF
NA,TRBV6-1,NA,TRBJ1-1,TGTGCCAGCAGTGATAACACGGTGAGGGGGTACACTGAAGCTTTCTTT,CASSDNTVRGYTEAFF
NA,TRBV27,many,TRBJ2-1,TGTGCCAGCAGTCAATCTTTGGGGGGGGCCGTCTACAATGAGCAGTTCTTC,CASSQSLGGAVYNEQFF
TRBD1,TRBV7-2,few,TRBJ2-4,TGTGCCAGCAGCCCCCGGCGTGGACAGGGGCGCTTACTAGCCAAAAACATTCAGTACTTC,CASSPRRGQGRLLAKNIQYF
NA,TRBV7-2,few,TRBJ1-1,TGTGCCAGCATTTCTGGGGTAATGGGGACTTCCCCGGGGACTGAAGCTTTCTTT,CASISGVMGTSPGTEAFF
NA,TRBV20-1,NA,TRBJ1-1,TGCAGTGCTAGAGGTAGTTTGTACACTGAAGCTTTCTTT,CSARGSLYTEAFF
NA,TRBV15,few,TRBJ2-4,TGTGCCACCAGCAACCCCAAGGGCATTCAGTACTTC,CATSNPKGIQYF
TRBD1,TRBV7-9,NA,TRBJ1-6,TGTGCCAGCAGCCTACTTCAGGTGGGGACAGGGTTTAATACACCCCTCCACTTT,CASSLLQVGTGFNTPLHF
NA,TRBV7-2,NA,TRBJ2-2,TGTGCCAGCAGCGTAATGGGGTATGGCACCGGGGAGCTGTTTTTT,CASSVMGYGTGELFF
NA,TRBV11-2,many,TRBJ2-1,TGTGCCAGCAGCTCCAGTAGCCTGCGGGAGCAGTTCTTC,CASSSSSLREQFF
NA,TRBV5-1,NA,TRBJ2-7,TGCGCCAGCAGCTCTTACGACAGGTCTTACGAGCAGTACTTC,CASSSYDRSYEQYF
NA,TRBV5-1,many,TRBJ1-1,TGCGCCAGCAGCTTGGAGGCAGGGAGCACTGAAGCTTTCTTT,CASSLEAGSTEAFF
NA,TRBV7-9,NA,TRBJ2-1,TGTGCCAGCAGATCCCCCTGGTTCAATGAGCAGTTCTTC,CASRSPWFNEQFF
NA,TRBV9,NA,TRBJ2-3,TGTGCCATCAGCCCTAACCGGGGGGCCAGTACCGGCGATACGCAGTATTTT,CAISPNRGASTGDTQYF
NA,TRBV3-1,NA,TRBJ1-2,TGTGCCCCCCTCACGATTTGGGGGATACAGGGAGCCCTTAGGAACTATGGCTACACCTTC,CAPLTIWGIQGALRNYGYTF
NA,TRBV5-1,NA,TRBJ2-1,TGCGCCAGCAGCTTGGGCAAGGTGTTCAATGAGCAGTTCTTC,CASSLGKVFNEQFF
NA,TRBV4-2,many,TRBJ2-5,TGTGCCAGCAGCCAAGACCTCGGGGGCCAAGAGACCCAGTACTTC,CASSQDLGGQETQYF